The T cell receptor (beta chain) described here comes from a study of T-cell reconstitution after alpha-beta-depleted transplantation in children. Study findings and constraints: Where alpha-beta T cells came from about two months after transplant was reportedly several hundred expanded graft clones. Surviving recipient T cells and thymic progenitors accounted for the high day-60 TCRbeta diversity observed in some patients. By one year post-transplant, T-cell counts and diversity largely arose from T cells that were newly produced.

A library of TCRbeta sequences, prepared with unique molecular identifiers, was generated. MiXCR was run by TCRdb on the PCR reads, yielding one entry per CDR3 protein. This sample has approximately 230,000 distinct CDR3 sequences, with about 23% found just once. This clonotype was counted many times. Its antigen remains unidentified. Germline assignment: CDR1 DFQATT and CDR2 SNEGSKA (reference sequence). The CDR3 totals 14 residues. With 3 bases removed from V and 0 bases from J, the gap between germline ends came to 9 bases. This TCR was sampled from a girl aged 2-10 years with Fanconi anemia, due to receive a stem cell transplant. The specimen comprised PBMCs, sampled before TCRalphabeta/CD19-depleted stem cell transplant. V is TRBV20-1 and J is TRBJ2-1; D tentatively fits TRBD1 or TRBD2 (5 bases each). The DNA of the CDR3 is TGCAGTGCTAGTTGGGGGAGCTCCTACAATGAGCAGTTCTTC. It is translated as CSASWGSSYNEQFF.